Presented here are 10 T cell receptor beta chains from one specimen sequenced in a study of cytomegalovirus exposure and HLA in healthy donors. PCR was performed using 60 Vbeta and 13 Jbeta primers. The assay was immunoSEQ multiplex PCR, and TCRdb's table has in-frame clones only and misses some. The sample holds approximately 140,000 clones, 70% to 85% seen once. Sequenced input: PBMCs. All receptors derive from a man aged 40-50 years in good health and CMV-seronegative.

The chain couples TRBV9 to TRBJ2-5, with D perhaps matching TRBD1 (5 bases). The V end lost 4 bases, the J end lost 2 bases, and 12 bases lay between the germline ends. This CDR3 spans 14 amino acids. Germline V CDR1 and CDR2: SGDLS, YYNGEE. CDR3: CASSPPRGQETQYF. The CDR3, as DNA: TGTGCCAGCAGCCCCCCTAGGGGTCAAGAGACCCAGTACTTC. The full variable domain, rest sourced from reference TRBV9 and TRBJ2-5, is DSGVTQTPKHLITATGQRVTLRCSPRSGDLSVYWYQQSLDQGLQFLIQYYNGEERAKGNILERFSAQQFPDLHSELNLSSLELGDSALYFCASSPPRGQETQYFGPGTRLLVL.

This sequence joins TRBV6-1 and TRBJ1-1; TRBD1 agrees at 7 bases. Germline trimming cut 4 bases from V and 8 bases from J; bases unmatched to any gene: 13. This CDR3 is 15 amino acids long. In germline, CDR1 is MNHNS, CDR2 SASEGT. The CDR3 here is CASSAPTTGAVEAFF. In DNA form, the CDR3 reads TGTGCCAGCAGTGCCCCGACAACAGGGGCCGTAGAAGCTTTCTTT.

This clone occurred a few times. The chain links TRBV30 to TRBJ2-7; TRBD2 agrees at 8 bases. This CDR3 is built from 15 residues. V was pared by 0 bases and J by 4 bases, with 8 bases of the junction left unmatched. Germline V lookup: CDR1 GTSNPN, CDR2 SVGIG (reference sequence). Here the CDR3 DNA reads TGTGCCTGGAGTGTACAGGCGGGAGGCCCGTACGAGCAGTACTTC. Its protein is CAWSVQAGGPYEQYF.

The gene calls are TRBV4-1 and TRBJ2-1; TRBD2 aligns across 10 bases. CDR3 length: 16 amino acids. With 6 bases clipped from V and 2 bases from J, the junction kept 7 bases outside the gene matches. Germline lookup yields CDR1 MGHRA and CDR2 YSYEKL. CDR3 in amino acids: CASRNVSGRTYNEQFF. DNA of the CDR3: TGCGCCAGCAGAAACGTTAGCGGGAGGACCTACAATGAGCAGTTCTTC.

The V gene is TRBV19, the J gene TRBJ1-6, with D tentatively TRBD1 (5 bases). V dropped 10 bases and J dropped 6 bases, with 19 bases sitting between them. Germline V CDR1 and CDR2: LNHDA, SQIVND (reference sequence). CDR3 length equals 15 residues. The CDR3 reads CATGQPRDSNSPLHF. DNA for the CDR3: TGTGCCACCGGCCAGCCCAGGGATTCTAATTCACCCCTCCACTTT.

Written as DNA, the CDR3 is TGTGCCAGCTCACCATTTTCCGGTGAGGCTGATGAGCAGTTCTTC. Amino acid sequence: CASSPFSGEADEQFF. The chain links TRBV18 to TRBJ2-1, with no clear D. Between the trimmed V and J ends, which lost 2 bases and 8 bases, there was a span of 16 bases. Germline loops: CDR1 KGHSH, CDR2 LQKENI. The CDR3 has 15 amino acids.

The chain is built from TRBV14 and TRBJ2-1, with D possibly matching TRBD1 (6 bases). V dropped 2 bases and J dropped 10 bases, with 18 bases sitting between them. The CDR3 contains 15 residues. From germline, CDR1 is SGHDN and CDR2 FVKESK. The CDR3 spells CASSQQWTALNEQFF. The CDR3 nucleotides read TGTGCCAGCAGCCAACAATGGACAGCGCTCAACGAGCAGTTCTTC.

The chain employs TRBV28 and TRBJ1-2; tentatively, D is TRBD1 (6 bases). In germline, CDR1 is MDHEN, CDR2 SYDVKM. This CDR3 is 16 amino acids long. Deletions cut 5 bases from V and 7 bases from J, with 23 bases between. CDR3 bases: TGTGCCAGCAGTCTACCCGGGACATCCTATCTTGCTGGCTACACCTTC. Translation gives CASSLPGTSYLAGYTF.

In its sample, this clone was seen a few times. The chain is built from TRBV6-6 and TRBJ1-5; 7 bases align to TRBD1. The V and J ends lost 0 bases and 4 bases, in that order; junction bases with no gene match: 0. The CDR3 consists of 14 residues. Germline lookup yields CDR1 MNHNY and CDR2 SVGAGI (reference sequence). In DNA form, the CDR3 reads TGTGCCAGCAGTTACTCGGGACAGAATCAGCCCCAGCATTTT. This encodes CASSYSGQNQPQHF.

This CDR3 reads CASSLAGADIQYF. CDR3 DNA: TGTGCCAGCAGCTTGGCAGGGGCGGACATTCAGTACTTC. V is TRBV5-6 and J is TRBJ2-4, with TRBD1 as a possible D gene (6 bases). Trimming shortened V by 0 bases and J by 8 bases, and 9 bases separated the two germline ends. Germline CDR1 SGHDT, CDR2 YYEEEE. The CDR3 extends over 13 amino acids.